This is a list of T cell receptor beta chains from one sample in a study of shared clonotypes between healthy human individuals. Profiled with immunoSEQ multiplex PCR; TCRdb holds only in-frame clones, not every one. The table has about 2 million clones, roughly 94% seen once; the top ten hold more than 0.95%. Material: naive CD8+ T cells sorted from blood. These TCRs come from a young man in good health. Each CDR3 is given with its conserved first and last residue. The order of the fields is CDR3 protein, J gene, V gene.

cdr3_aa: CASSHTNTEAFF; j_call: TRBJ1-1; v_call: TRBV11-2
cdr3_aa: CASSQDRDTYNEQFF; j_call: TRBJ2-1; v_call: TRBV4-3
cdr3_aa: CASSWGLAAYNEQFF; j_call: TRBJ2-1; v_call: TRBV6-5
cdr3_aa: CASTHSGGPGTGELFF; j_call: TRBJ2-2; v_call: TRBV7-9
cdr3_aa: CASSLGQISNQPQHF; j_call: TRBJ1-5; v_call: TRBV28
cdr3_aa: CASSAPADRLHGYTF; j_call: TRBJ1-2; v_call: TRBV2
cdr3_aa: CASSRQGSTDTQYF; j_call: TRBJ2-3; v_call: TRBV7-9
cdr3_aa: CASSQDRDRWRVTDTQYF; j_call: TRBJ2-3; v_call: TRBV4-1
cdr3_aa: CASSGQTSETAYEQYF; j_call: TRBJ2-7; v_call: TRBV19
cdr3_aa: CASSYVSGELFF; j_call: TRBJ2-2; v_call: TRBV6-5
cdr3_aa: CASSLTSGDYNEQFF; j_call: TRBJ2-1; v_call: TRBV11-2
cdr3_aa: CASSPEQGHYEQYF; j_call: TRBJ2-7; v_call: TRBV27
cdr3_aa: CASSLAMAGGPVGLETQYF; j_call: TRBJ2-5; v_call: TRBV7-8
cdr3_aa: CASSQVSGRGPRPPPYEQYF; j_call: TRBJ2-7; v_call: TRBV4-1
cdr3_aa: CASSRLLETQYF; j_call: TRBJ2-5; v_call: TRBV2
cdr3_aa: CASSLVRTGGLSGYTF; j_call: TRBJ1-2; v_call: TRBV11-1
cdr3_aa: CASSSLQGRNLGYTF; j_call: TRBJ1-2; v_call: TRBV27
cdr3_aa: CASSLSSAATANGYTF; j_call: TRBJ1-2; v_call: TRBV27
cdr3_aa: CASSFSGGSLYF; j_call: TRBJ2-3; v_call: TRBV7-9
cdr3_aa: CASSLSRAITRGAGANVLTF; j_call: TRBJ2-6; v_call: TRBV27
cdr3_aa: CASSSTPDSRKSYGYTF; j_call: TRBJ1-2; v_call: TRBV5-1
cdr3_aa: CASSYFGGAGYEQYF; j_call: TRBJ2-7; v_call: TRBV6-5
cdr3_aa: CAWATGGATEAFF; j_call: TRBJ1-1; v_call: TRBV30
cdr3_aa: CASSLPITDTQYF; j_call: TRBJ2-3; v_call: TRBV7-9
cdr3_aa: CAWSEGNEQFF; j_call: TRBJ2-1; v_call: TRBV30
cdr3_aa: CASSVTGGHNEQFF; j_call: TRBJ2-1; v_call: TRBV9
cdr3_aa: CASSYLDRGNEQFF; j_call: TRBJ2-1; v_call: TRBV28
cdr3_aa: CSVPRDRPNYGYTF; j_call: TRBJ1-2; v_call: TRBV29-1
cdr3_aa: CASSPTPTGFNYGYTF; j_call: TRBJ1-2; v_call: TRBV28
cdr3_aa: CASSLVPGDIQYF; j_call: TRBJ2-4; v_call: TRBV27
cdr3_aa: CASSLDSGSGSHEQYF; j_call: TRBJ2-7; v_call: TRBV7-6
cdr3_aa: CASSLGTGFLSYEQYF; j_call: TRBJ2-7; v_call: TRBV5-6
cdr3_aa: CASSVWGNPYEQYF; j_call: TRBJ2-7; v_call: TRBV9
cdr3_aa: CAIAQGAGDTGELFF; j_call: TRBJ2-2; v_call: TRBV2
cdr3_aa: CASSARASAIQETQYF; j_call: TRBJ2-5; v_call: TRBV2
cdr3_aa: CASRKLGPNQPQHF; j_call: TRBJ1-5; v_call: TRBV27
cdr3_aa: CASSQEYYSYEQYF; j_call: TRBJ2-7; v_call: TRBV4-1
cdr3_aa: CASSPTVRAGNTEAFF; j_call: TRBJ1-1; v_call: TRBV25-1
cdr3_aa: CASSLEGETQYF; j_call: TRBJ2-5; v_call: TRBV11-2
cdr3_aa: CASLDAISYEQYF; j_call: TRBJ2-7; v_call: TRBV19
cdr3_aa: CASSFRGGHNEQFF; j_call: TRBJ2-1; v_call: TRBV5-4
cdr3_aa: CASSLIGEGDTQYF; j_call: TRBJ2-3; v_call: TRBV28
cdr3_aa: CASSEPTGGNNEQFF; j_call: TRBJ2-1; v_call: TRBV2
cdr3_aa: CASSEAGTENTEAFF; j_call: TRBJ1-1; v_call: TRBV11-2
cdr3_aa: CASSQNLQGGNTEAFF; j_call: TRBJ1-1; v_call: TRBV4-1
cdr3_aa: CASSEGWGTGETQYF; j_call: TRBJ2-5; v_call: TRBV2
cdr3_aa: CASSQEGAGATDTQYF; j_call: TRBJ2-3; v_call: TRBV4-1
cdr3_aa: CASNPGQGKMWPQHF; j_call: TRBJ1-5; v_call: TRBV2
cdr3_aa: CASTNGAVAGANGELFF; j_call: TRBJ2-2; v_call: TRBV27
cdr3_aa: CASSTTEATNEKLFF; j_call: TRBJ1-4; v_call: TRBV9
cdr3_aa: CASSDRLDGGIEQYF; j_call: TRBJ2-7; v_call: TRBV19
cdr3_aa: CAISLQESSYEQYF; j_call: TRBJ2-7; v_call: TRBV10-3
cdr3_aa: CASSETIAGGPYNEQFF; j_call: TRBJ2-1; v_call: TRBV2
cdr3_aa: CASSHGTSGSTDTQYF; j_call: TRBJ2-3; v_call: TRBV4-3
cdr3_aa: CASSDTGSGELFF; j_call: TRBJ2-2; v_call: TRBV6-1
cdr3_aa: CASSWTSGSNEQFF; j_call: TRBJ2-1; v_call: TRBV19
cdr3_aa: CASSLVIIAKNIQYF; j_call: TRBJ2-4; v_call: TRBV5-8
cdr3_aa: CASSFQDRQPQHF; j_call: TRBJ1-5; v_call: TRBV27
cdr3_aa: CASSDPLGGLAGGWDTQYF; j_call: TRBJ2-3; v_call: TRBV9